Shown below are 20 T cell receptor beta chains from a single sample sequenced in a study of regulatory T cells in long-lasting Graves disease. Time point denoted: persistent/refractory GD, antithyroid drugs over 5 years with positive TRAb. Researchers made the TCR library from RNA that was extracted from PBMCs. The authors built TCR beta libraries using iRepertoire HTBI primers and Arm-PCR of CDR3 regions. TCRdb ran MiXCR on the multiplex PCR reads and lists one entry per CDR3 protein. The table lists a few hundred thousand distinct CDR3 sequences, 23% of them singletons. The sequenced sample was peripheral blood mononuclear cells (PBMCs), obtained when the disease was refractory, from a patient treated with antithyroid drugs. The receptor source for this set is a female donor with Graves disease.

This chain joins TRBV30 and TRBJ2-2; 9 nucleotides agree with TRBD2. The CDR3 is 15 amino acids. V lost 3 bases, J lost 1 base, and 3 bases stayed unmatched. In germline, CDR1 is GTSNPN, CDR2 SVGIG (reference sequence). CDR3 in amino acids: CAWSGLARNTGELFF. CDR3 DNA: TGTGCCTGGAGCGGACTAGCGAGGAACACCGGGGAGCTGTTTTTT.

This clonotype was counted between two and nine times. The chain links TRBV6-2 or TRBV6-3 to TRBJ2-5; D possibly corresponds to TRBD2 (7 bases). The CDR3 loop spans 16 amino acids. The germline gives CDR1 MNHEY, CDR2 SVGEGT. The V gene lost 2 bases and the J gene lost 4 bases, with 17 bases spanning the gap. As DNA, the CDR3 is TGTGCCAGCAGTTACGGTTTATTTGGGGGGGCAGAGACCCAGTACTTC. This encodes CASSYGLFGGAETQYF.

Comment on this clonotype: Mismatch with germline at one junction end may stem from a read error. The chain combines TRBV20-1 with TRBJ1-1; 7 positions match TRBD1. This CDR3 comprises 13 residues. The germline V gene encodes CDR1 DFQATT and CDR2 SNEGSKA (reference sequence). CDR3 protein: CSARGQLHTDAFF. The CDR3 DNA reads as TGCAGTGCTAGGGGACAGCTCCACACTGATGCTTTCTTT.

In this sample, this clonotype turned up a few times. The rearrangement joins TRBV12-3 or TRBV12-4 to TRBJ2-7, with 7 bases fitting TRBD2. V lost 3 bases, J lost 0 bases, and 8 bases stayed unmatched. The length of the CDR3 is 16 residues. CDR3 loop: CASSLMAGESSYEQYF. The DNA for the CDR3 is TGTGCCAGCAGTTTGATGGCGGGAGAATCCTCCTACGAGCAGTACTTC.

This clonotype was counted many times. CDR3 amino acids: CASRVREETQYF. The DNA for the CDR3 is TGTGCCAGCCGGGTAAGGGAGGAGACCCAGTACTTC. The rearrangement links TRBV6-1 to TRBJ2-5, with a weak D call TRBD2 (5 bases). Germline lookup yields CDR1 MNHNS and CDR2 SASEGT. CDR3 length: 12 amino acids. V was trimmed by 8 bases and J by 5 bases, leaving 12 bases between them.

The sample holds a few counts of this clonotype. This chain joins TRBV19 and TRBJ1-5; D is perhaps TRBD1 (5 bases). Germline lookup yields CDR1 LNHDA and CDR2 SQIVND (reference sequence). The V gene lost 5 bases and the J gene lost 6 bases, with 17 bases spanning the gap. The CDR3 is made up of 15 amino acids. The CDR3 DNA is TGTGCCAGTAGTCCCAGAGGGGCTGGAAGTCAGCCCCAGCATTTT. Translated: CASSPRGAGSQPQHF.

Concerning this clonotype itself: This could be a read error, since a much larger clone is one nucleotide away. The rearrangement joins TRBV28 to TRBJ2-7; no firm D call. Deletions cut 4 bases from V and 4 bases from J, with 17 bases between. Germline V lookup: CDR1 MDHEN, CDR2 SYDVKM. The CDR3 is made up of 15 amino acids. CDR3 in amino acids: CASSYGRQTMYEQYF. CDR3 bases: TGTGCCAGCAGTTACGGCCGCCAAACAATGTACGAGCAGTACTTC. Variable domain in full (rest from reference TRBV28 and TRBJ2-7): DVKVTQSSRYLVKRTGEKVFLECVQDMDHENMFWYRQDPGLGLRLIYFSYDVKMKEKGDIPEGYSVSREKKERFSLILESASTNQTSMYLCASSYGRQTMYEQYFGPGTRLTVT.

This clonotype was seen a few times. CDR3: CSARDLGGGDTEAFF. CDR3 coding DNA: TGCAGTGCTAGAGATCTGGGGGGAGGTGACACTGAAGCTTTCTTT. The chain combines TRBV20-1 with TRBJ1-1, with TRBD1 as a possible D gene (5 bases). The CDR3 is 15 amino acids. Germline V gene lookup returns CDR1 DFQATT and CDR2 SNEGSKA (reference sequence). V shed 0 bases and J shed 3 bases, with 14 bases lying between them.

Notes on this clonotype: One end of the junction varies from germline; a read error may be responsible. The chain is built from TRBV2 and TRBJ1-1, with no clear D. The CDR3 has 13 residues. CDR1 and CDR2 from the germline V gene are SNHLY and FYNNEI. In DNA form, the CDR3 reads TGTGCCACCAGTTTGACTATGAACACTGAAGCTTTCTTT. Amino acid sequence: CATSLTMNTEAFF. Based on the CDR3 plus reference TRBV2 and TRBJ1-1, the full variable domain is EPEVTQTPSHQVTQMGQEVILRCVPISNHLYFYWYRQILGQKVEFLVSFYNNEISEKSEIFDDQFSVERPDGSNFTLKIRSTKLEDSAMYFCATSLTMNTEAFFGQGTRLTVV.

The V call is TRBV6-5, the J call TRBJ1-2, with TRBD1 identical over 8 bases. The CDR3 is 14 residues long. The germline V gene encodes CDR1 MNHEY and CDR2 SVGAGI. V lost 4 bases, J lost 7 bases, and 8 bases stayed unmatched. The CDR3 bases are TGTGCCAGCAGTTTGGACAGGGCCTATAGTGGCTACACCTTC. Its translation is CASSLDRAYSGYTF.

This chain links TRBV6-1 with TRBJ2-1, with 7 bases lining up with TRBD2. Germline CDR1 is MNHNS and CDR2 is SASEGT. This CDR3 region has 14 residues. V lost 5 bases and J lost 7; bases outside the gene matches: 8. The CDR3 is CASSPLAVINEQFF. The CDR3, as DNA: TGTGCCAGCAGTCCTCTAGCGGTAATAAATGAGCAGTTCTTC.

This clonotype was seen many times. The chain combines TRBV2 with TRBJ2-5; 11 bases are a match to TRBD2. Unmatched junction bases numbered 17, after V lost 6 bases and J lost 5 bases. Per germline, CDR1 SNHLY and CDR2 FYNNEI. There are 18 residues in the CDR3. In DNA, the CDR3 is TGTGCCAGCAGGATCGCCGGGACTAGCGGACCTAAAACGGAGACCCAGTACTTC. The encoded protein is CASRIAGTSGPKTETQYF.

The chain uses TRBV7-9 and TRBJ2-7; TRBD1 agrees at 7 bases. Germline V gene sequence: CDR1 SEHNR, CDR2 FQNEAQ (reference sequence). This CDR3 has 15 residues. V lost 5 bases, J lost 7 bases, and 14 bases stayed unmatched. CDR3 nucleotides: TGTGCCAGCAGCCCGACCGGGACAGCGAGTAAGGAGCAGTACTTC. Protein sequence: CASSPTGTASKEQYF. The full variable domain, in which reference TRBV7-9 and TRBJ2-7 provide the parts outside the CDR3, is DTGVSQNPRHKITKRGQNVTFRCDPISEHNRLYWYRQTLGQGPEFLTYFQNEAQLEKSRLLSDRFSAERPKGSFSTLEIQRTEQGDSAMYLCASSPTGTASKEQYFGPGTRLTVT.

CDR3: CASSHGGTSVAGYGYTF. The CDR3 DNA sequence: TGTGCCAGCAGCCACGGTGGGACATCAGTTGCGGGTTATGGCTACACCTTC. The chain links TRBV14 to TRBJ1-2; tentative D call: TRBD1 (6 bases). This CDR3 is 17 amino acids long. The V gene's germline CDR1 is SGHDN and CDR2 FVKESK. Deletions cut 3 bases from V and 5 bases from J, with 22 bases between.

The chain is built from TRBV9 and TRBJ1-6; 10 nucleotides align to TRBD1. The germline CDR1 and CDR2 sequences are SGDLS and YYNGEE. V dropped 4 bases and J dropped 7; count of bases not matched to a gene: 8. The CDR3 spans 16 residues. Here the CDR3 reads CASSMTGQGLNSPLHF. CDR3 DNA: TGTGCCAGCAGCATGACGGGACAGGGGTTAAATTCACCCCTCCACTTT.

The V gene is TRBV19, the J gene TRBJ1-1, with a weak D call TRBD1 (5 bases). The CDR3 runs to 12 residues. In germline, CDR1 is LNHDA, CDR2 SQIVND (reference sequence). V lost 2 bases and J 11 bases, leaving 12 bases between the germline ends. CDR3 DNA sequence: TGTGCCAGTAGTATACGAGGGGCCGGGGCTTTCTTT. It translates to CASSIRGAGAFF.

This clonotype was seen more than once but under ten times. This chain connects TRBV20-1 to TRBJ1-1; 9 positions agree with TRBD1. J was trimmed by 1 base and V by 2 bases; bases with no gene match: 5. From germline, CDR1 is DFQATT and CDR2 SNEGSKA (reference sequence). CDR3 length: 15 residues. CDR3 amino acids: CSARPGQGANTEAFF. CDR3 DNA: TGCAGTGCTAGACCGGGACAGGGAGCGAACACTGAAGCTTTCTTT.

The chain links TRBV20-1 to TRBJ2-7; D possibly corresponds to TRBD2 (6 bases). This CDR3 region has 15 residues. CDR1 DFQATT and CDR2 SNEGSKA come from the germline V gene (reference sequence). V dropped 3 bases and J dropped 7 bases, with 22 bases sitting between them. For the CDR3, the DNA is TGCAGTGCTAGTCCCAGACCCACACCGGCGGGGGAGCAGTACTTC. Its translation is CSASPRPTPAGEQYF.

This chain uses TRBV27 with TRBJ2-1; tentative D call: TRBD2 (6 bases). CDR1 and CDR2 from the germline V gene are MNHEY and SMNVEV (reference sequence). Trimming removed 8 bases at V and 8 bases at J, with 10 bases between. The CDR3 loop spans 11 amino acids. CDR3 region: CASRGWDEQFF. The CDR3 DNA follows: TGTGCCAGCCGGGGGTGGGATGAGCAGTTCTTC.

V is TRBV20-1 and J is TRBJ1-1, with D uncertain. The V gene's germline CDR1 is DFQATT and CDR2 SNEGSKA (reference sequence). Trimming removed 1 base at V and 5 bases at J, with 11 bases between. CDR3 length: 13 amino acids. The CDR3 DNA follows: TGCAGTGCTAGAGCCCCGGGTGGGACTGAAGCTTTCTTT. Protein product: CSARAPGGTEAFF.